Listed here are 27 T cell receptor beta chains from one sample, sequenced in a study of Ad26.COV2.S vaccination and SARS-CoV-2 variants. Assay used: immunoSEQ multiplex PCR; TCRdb lists only in-frame clones, some missing. The sample has some 190,000 clones, around nine tenths seen once. Here the sequenced sample was peripheral blood, taken after recovery from COVID-19. These receptors were taken from a human donor who had recovered from COVID-19.

V and J are TRBV5-1 and TRBJ2-7, with 8 nucleotides matching TRBD1. The CDR3 consists of 15 residues. Germline assignment: CDR1 SGHRS and CDR2 YFSETQ. With 4 bases clipped from V and 2 bases from J, the junction kept 8 bases outside the gene matches. The CDR3 protein is CASSGLKQGAYEQYF. The CDR3 region has the DNA TGCGCCAGCAGCGGATTAAAACAGGGGGCCTACGAGCAGTACTTC.

The chain is built from TRBV28 and TRBJ2-3; perhaps TRBD2 as D (7 bases). The CDR3 runs to 15 residues. Per the germline V gene, CDR1 is MDHEN and CDR2 is SYDVKM. The germline V and J ends were trimmed by 2 bases and 0 bases, with 9 bases remaining between them. The chain's CDR3 is CASSLGGGSTDTQYF. CDR3 nucleotide sequence: TGTGCCAGCAGTTTAGGGGGGGGCAGCACAGATACGCAGTATTTT.

V usage is TRBV24-1 and J usage is TRBJ2-1; D may correspond to TRBD1 or TRBD2 (6 bases each). V dropped 7 bases and J dropped 1 base, with 16 bases sitting between them. Germline assignment: CDR1 KGHDR and CDR2 SFDVKD. This CDR3 is 16 amino acids long. Written as DNA, the CDR3 is TGTGCCACCAGCCACGGAGGGGGAGGATCCTACAATGAGCAGTTCTTC. Translating it yields CATSHGGGGSYNEQFF.

In DNA, the CDR3 is TGCGCCAGCAGTGAGAGGCTAGCGGGAGGGGTAAATGAGCAGTTCTTC. This translates into CASSERLAGGVNEQFF. V usage is TRBV10-1 and J usage is TRBJ2-1; 12 bases agree with TRBD2. Germline CDR1 reads WNHNN; CDR2 reads SYGVQD (reference sequence). The CDR3 has 16 amino acids. Trimming removed 2 bases from V and 7 bases from J; junction bases left unmatched: 6.

This clone came up once. CDR3 in amino acids: CASSLVDNEQFF. CDR3 bases: TGTGCCAGCAGTTTAGTAGACAATGAGCAGTTCTTC. The genes are TRBV12-3 or TRBV12-4 and TRBJ2-1, with unresolved D. The V and J ends lost 1 base and 5 bases respectively, with 3 bases between them. The CDR3 sequence is 12 residues long.

The rearrangement links TRBV6-5 to TRBJ2-7; D remains unclear. This CDR3 region has 11 residues. V was shortened by 5 bases and J by 9 bases, with 11 bases between the two germline ends. Germline-derived CDR1 and CDR2 are MNHEY and SVGAGI. CDR3 amino acids: CASSLLGGQYF. The CDR3, as DNA: TGTGCCAGCAGTCTCCTGGGCGGGCAGTACTTC.

V and J are TRBV7-8 and TRBJ2-1; tentatively, D is TRBD1 (6 bases). Trimming cost V 5 bases and J 7 bases, with 15 bases left between them. The CDR3 is 14 amino acids. Looked up from germline, CDR1 is SGHVS and CDR2 is FQNEAQ. The CDR3 loop is CASSPQGPPNEQFF. The CDR3 DNA reads as TGTGCCAGCAGCCCCCAGGGGCCCCCGAATGAGCAGTTCTTC.

V and J are TRBV5-1 and TRBJ2-1; TRBD2 matches 10 bases. J was trimmed by 4 bases and V by 4 bases; bases with no gene match: 17. The germline gives CDR1 SGHRS, CDR2 YFSETQ. The CDR3 has 19 residues. The CDR3 region has the DNA TGCGCCAGCAGCGCCCCTCTCATTCAGCGGGAGGGCCTTTACAATGAGCAGTTCTTC. Translated, it gives CASSAPLIQREGLYNEQFF. Variable domain in full (rest from reference TRBV5-1 and TRBJ2-1): KAGVTQTPRYLIKTRGQQVTLSCSPISGHRSVSWYQQTPGQGLQFLFEYFSETQRNKGNFPGRFSGRQFSNSRSEMNVSTLELGDSALYLCASSAPLIQREGLYNEQFFGPGTRLTVL.

The chain combines TRBV28 with TRBJ2-7; D is unresolved. Germline values: CDR1 MDHEN, CDR2 SYDVKM. Trimming shortened V by 8 bases and J by 2 bases, and 4 bases separated the two germline ends. The CDR3 extends over 10 amino acids. The chain's CDR3 is CASGPYEQYF. In DNA, the CDR3 is TGTGCCAGCGGCCCCTACGAGCAGTACTTC.

The chain links TRBV7-3 to TRBJ1-1; weak D call: TRBD1 (5 bases). The CDR3 has 15 residues. Trimming removed 2 bases from V and 6 bases from J, with 16 bases in between. The germline gives CDR1 SGHTA, CDR2 FQGTGA. As DNA, the CDR3 is TGTGCCAGCAGCTTAGTTGGGGGTCGAATAGCTGAAGCTTTCTTT. This encodes CASSLVGGRIAEAFF.

The chain links TRBV3-1 (or the pseudogene TRBV3-2) to TRBJ1-2; a weak D match, TRBD1 (6 bases). This CDR3 has 12 residues. Germline V gene sequence: CDR1 LGHDT, CDR2 YNNKEL (reference sequence). Trimming removed 4 bases from V and 3 bases from J, with 6 bases in between. CDR3 sequence (DNA): TGTGCCAGCAGCCGGACAGACTATGGCTACACCTTC. Translation gives CASSRTDYGYTF.

J is TRBJ1-1 and V is TRBV29-1, with 7 nucleotides matching TRBD1. CDR3 length: 12 amino acids. Germline V gene lookup returns CDR1 SQVTM and CDR2 ANQGSEA. With 6 bases clipped from V and 8 bases from J, the junction kept 9 bases outside the gene matches. The CDR3 coding sequence is TGCAGCGTCTCTGACAGGGTTTGGGAAGCTTTCTTT. Translated, it gives CSVSDRVWEAFF.

This chain links TRBV7-3 with TRBJ2-1; 8 bases align to TRBD2. The CDR3 extends over 16 amino acids. CDR1 is SGHTA and CDR2 is FQGTGA in the germline V gene. Germline trimming cut 5 bases from V and 1 base from J; bases unmatched to any gene: 7. CDR3 residues: CASSLRGGGSYNEQFF. Written as DNA, the CDR3 is TGTGCCAGCAGCCTCCGGGGCGGGGGGTCCTACAATGAGCAGTTCTTC.

The chain employs TRBV19 and TRBJ2-5; a weak D match, TRBD2 (6 bases). V was pared by 5 bases and J by 0 bases, with 13 bases between. The CDR3 contains 15 residues. CDR1 LNHDA and CDR2 SQIVND come from the germline V gene (reference sequence). CDR3 protein: CASSVWEEYQETQYF. In DNA form, the CDR3 reads TGTGCCAGTAGTGTTTGGGAGGAGTACCAAGAGACCCAGTACTTC.

The CDR3 DNA reads as TGTGCCAGCAGTGGGACAGGGGGAGGAAACACCATATATTTT. It specifies CASSGTGGGNTIYF. The chain combines TRBV28 with TRBJ1-3; 11 bases fit TRBD1. Germline V CDR1 and CDR2: MDHEN, SYDVKM. Unmatched junction bases numbered 1, after V lost 5 bases and J lost 4 bases. This CDR3 spans 14 amino acids. The full variable domain, rest sourced from reference TRBV28 and TRBJ1-3, is DVKVTQSSRYLVKRTGEKVFLECVQDMDHENMFWYRQDPGLGLRLIYFSYDVKMKEKGDIPEGYSVSREKKERFSLILESASTNQTSMYLCASSGTGGGNTIYFGEGSWLTVV.

About this clone: The junction departs from the called germline gene at one end, perhaps through a read error. The DNA for the CDR3 is TGTGCCAGCAGCCCATCCTCCGAGCAGTACTTC. Its translation: CASSPSSEQYF. The rearrangement links TRBV6-6 to TRBJ2-7; no definite D call. Germline assignment: CDR1 MNHNY and CDR2 SVGAGI (reference sequence). The CDR3 consists of 11 residues.

This clone was seen ten or more times. The V and J genes are TRBV3-1 (or the pseudogene TRBV3-2) and TRBJ1-2; a possible D gene is TRBD1 (5 bases). V gave up 3 bases and J gave up 0 bases, with 8 bases separating them. From germline, CDR1 is LGHDT and CDR2 YNNKEL (reference sequence). The CDR3 runs to 14 residues. The CDR3 DNA is TGTGCCAGCAGCCAGGGGCTTTCTAACTATGGCTACACCTTC. This translates into CASSQGLSNYGYTF.

V gene TRBV3-1 (or the pseudogene TRBV3-2) combines with J gene TRBJ2-1; D gene ambiguous. This CDR3 region has 13 residues. Trimming cost V 0 bases and J 15 bases, with 15 bases left between them. Germline V lookup: CDR1 LGHDT, CDR2 YNNKEL (reference sequence). CDR3: CASSQDRSLLGFF. The CDR3 region has the DNA TGTGCCAGCAGCCAAGACCGGAGTTTGTTAGGGTTCTTC.

The chain links TRBV6-1 to TRBJ1-5; the D is unclear. Trimming stripped 3 bases from V and 0 bases from J, with 12 bases between. Germline values: CDR1 MNHNS, CDR2 SASEGT. The CDR3 runs to 16 residues. In DNA, the CDR3 is TGTGCCAGCAGTGATCCCAGACGGTTTAGCAATCAGCCCCAGCATTTT. Its translation: CASSDPRRFSNQPQHF.

The chain is built from TRBV27 and TRBJ1-1; the D gene is possibly TRBD1 (5 bases). V was shortened by 6 bases and J by 1 base, with 9 bases between the two germline ends. Germline V gene lookup returns CDR1 MNHEY and CDR2 SMNVEV (reference sequence). This CDR3 spans 13 amino acids. For the CDR3, the DNA is TGTGCCAGCAGCCCGGACAAGAACACTGAAGCTTTCTTT. Protein: CASSPDKNTEAFF.

This CDR3 reads CATSRDGRPDGELFF. The DNA of the CDR3 is TGTGCCACCAGCAGAGATGGCAGACCGGACGGGGAGCTGTTTTTT. The chain has TRBV15 and TRBJ2-2; D not resolved. Germline V lookup: CDR1 LNHNV, CDR2 YYDKDF (reference sequence). The CDR3 runs to 15 residues. Trimming shortened V by 0 bases and J by 7 bases, and 12 bases separated the two germline ends. The whole variable domain, remainder taken from reference TRBV15 and TRBJ2-2, is DAMVIQNPRYQVTQFGKPVTLSCSQTLNHNVMYWYQQKSSQAPKLLFHYYDKDFNNEADTPDNFQSRRPNTSFCFLDIRSPGLGDTAMYLCATSRDGRPDGELFFGEGSRLTVL.

The chain employs TRBV5-6 and TRBJ1-1; 9 nucleotides agree with TRBD1. The CDR3 covers 16 residues. V was pared by 4 bases and J by 6 bases, with 13 bases of the junction left unmatched. CDR1 SGHDT and CDR2 YYEEEE come from the germline V gene. CDR3 bases: TGTGCCAGCAGCACCGGGACAGGGATGAATGTCGCTGAAGCTTTCTTT. Protein product: CASSTGTGMNVAEAFF.

This sequence joins TRBV19 and TRBJ2-3; TRBD2 is a possible D gene (6 bases). The germline V gene has CDR1 LNHDA and CDR2 SQIVND (reference sequence). The germline V and J ends were trimmed by 5 bases and 1 base, with 16 bases remaining between them. The CDR3 spans 16 residues. CDR3 in amino acids: CASSPKRVFGTDTQYF. The CDR3 DNA reads as TGTGCCAGTAGTCCAAAGCGGGTCTTTGGCACAGATACGCAGTATTTT.

The rearrangement joins TRBV28 to TRBJ2-5; D is perhaps TRBD1 (7 bases). The V gene lost 8 bases and the J gene lost 5 bases, with 12 bases spanning the gap. Per the germline V gene, CDR1 is MDHEN and CDR2 is SYDVKM. The CDR3 covers 12 residues. CDR3 amino acids: CASQGGSETQYF. CDR3 in DNA: TGTGCCAGCCAGGGGGGATCGGAGACCCAGTACTTC.

The chain is built from TRBV6-1 and TRBJ1-2, with 9 bases identical to TRBD1. Germline lookup yields CDR1 MNHNS and CDR2 SASEGT. V gave up 4 bases and J gave up 2 bases; unmatched junction bases: 11. The CDR3 contains 17 residues. Here the CDR3 DNA reads TGTGCCAGCAGTGTCTACGGGACAGGGTCCGTAAACTATGGCTACACCTTC. It is translated as CASSVYGTGSVNYGYTF.

The chain has TRBV19 and TRBJ1-5, with 10 bases matching TRBD1. CDR1 is LNHDA and CDR2 is SQIVND in the germline V gene (reference sequence). The CDR3 consists of 16 residues. V lost 5 bases to trimming and J lost 4 bases; unmatched junction nucleotides: 8. CDR3 in DNA: TGTGCCAGTAGTCCCCGGGACAGGGGTTTTAATCAGCCCCAGCATTTT. This gives the protein CASSPRDRGFNQPQHF.

The chain employs TRBV15 and TRBJ1-6; 8 nucleotides match TRBD1. Germline V gives CDR1 LNHNV, CDR2 YYDKDF (reference sequence). The V gene end was trimmed by 6 bases and the J gene end by 7 bases; junction bases not matched to a gene: 5. The CDR3 is 14 residues long. In DNA form, the CDR3 reads TGTGCCACCAGTCCTGACAGGGGCAATTCACCCCTCCACTTT. Amino acids: CATSPDRGNSPLHF.